This note documents a single T cell receptor (beta chain) sequence. Then a second PCR, running about 6 to 12 cycles, was carried out with a sample-barcoded 5' primer and a J-beta primer mix. TCRdb reprocessed the 5' RACE reads via MiXCR and lists one record per CDR3 protein. This table holds 700,000 to 900,000 distinct CDR3 sequences, 20% to 30% found once. In germline, CDR1 is LNHDA, CDR2 SQIVND (reference sequence). This CDR3 contains 13 residues. This sample stems from a study of blood T cells in healthy people across ages. This sample was also put to use in a study of T cells of mothers and their children.

The rearrangement links TRBV19 to TRBJ2-5; 11 positions agree with TRBD2. The DNA end lines up better with TRBJ2-7; the J call may be wrong. Sequenced material: blood. This clonotype was sampled from a boy younger than 18 in good health. The CDR3 DNA sequence: TGTGCCACCCGGCCTCTAGCGGGGGGCGAGCAGTACTTC. It specifies CATRPLAGGEQYF.